This is a list of T cell receptor beta chains from one sample in a study of breast tumors, draining lymph nodes, adjacent tissues. TCRdb itself ran the multiplex PCR reads through MiXCR, one entry per CDR3 protein. The sample has about 180,000 distinct CDR3 sequences; 33% are singletons. Material: axillary lymph node tissue. These receptors were collected from a female donor with breast cancer. Some clones in this sample may be carry-over from other donors' samples. The CDR3 runs from the conserved cysteine through the conserved F or W. A D gene is named only where the DNA matches it firmly. Clone size is shown for a subset of rows, as once, few, many or a class of expanded clone.

D gene	clone size	J gene	V gene	CDR3 DNA	CDR3 protein
TRBD2	-	TRBJ2-5	TRBV7-3	TGTGCCAGCAGCTTGTCCACCCTAGCGGAAGGGGAGACCCAGTACTTC	CASSLSTLAEGETQYF
TRBD1	many	TRBJ1-5	TRBV25-1	TGTGCCAGCAGTGAATCAGGGGGAGGTCAGCCCCAGCATTTT	CASSESGGGQPQHF
TRBD1	-	TRBJ1-5	TRBV19	TGTGCCAGTAGTCGGACAGGGACCCCAATCACACCCCAGCATTTT	CASSRTGTPITPQHF
-	once	TRBJ1-2	TRBV5-6	TGTGCCAGCAGCTTGAACAATCAACGGTGGGGCTACACCTTC	CASSLNNQRWGYTF
-	many	TRBJ1-5	TRBV7-2	TGTGCCAGCAGCTTAGCAGGCAGGGTTAGCAATCAGCCCCAGCATTTT	CASSLAGRVSNQPQHF
-	many	TRBJ1-3	TRBV11-2	TGTGCCAGCAGCTTCCGGGCCCTTCAAGGAAACACCATATATTTT	CASSFRALQGNTIYF
TRBD1	many	TRBJ2-7	TRBV10-2	TGCGCCAGCAGTATTGACAGGGGGGGCGAGCAGTACTTC	CASSIDRGGEQYF
-	many	TRBJ2-5	TRBV7-2	TGTGCCAGCAGCCCGAGGGTGGAGACCCAGTACTTC	CASSPRVETQYF
-	-	TRBJ2-1	TRBV5-6	TGTGCCAGCAGCCTCCCGGGGAGCGACAATGAGCAGTTCTTC	CASSLPGSDNEQFF
-	many	TRBJ2-2	TRBV10-3	TGTGCCATCAGTGAGTCGGACGGGAACACCGGGGAGCTGTTTTTT	CAISESDGNTGELFF
-	-	TRBJ1-5	TRBV4-1	TGCGCCAGCAGCCACACGGGTTCCCTGGAACATCAGCCCCAGCATTTT	CASSHTGSLEHQPQHF
TRBD1	-	TRBJ2-3	TRBV24-1	TGTGCCACCCGACGGACAGGCGTAGATGAGCAGTATTTT	CATRRTGVDEQYF
-	-	TRBJ2-5	TRBV2	TGTGCCAGCAGCAACCGACGGAACCAAGAGACCCAGTACTTC	CASSNRRNQETQYF
TRBD1	-	TRBJ1-6	TRBV6-5	TGTGCCAGCAGCCTCCGGGACAGTTATTCACCCCTCCACTTT	CASSLRDSYSPLHF
-	many	TRBJ1-5	TRBV14	TGTGCCAGCAGCCAGAAATGGCGGGCGAATAGCAATCAGCCCCAGCATTTT	CASSQKWRANSNQPQHF
TRBD2	once	TRBJ2-5	TRBV10-3	TGTGCCATCAGTGGTCGAGCGGGAGGGGATCAAGAGACCCAGTACTTC	CAISGRAGGDQETQYF
-	many	TRBJ2-1	TRBV9	TGTGCCAGCAGCGTCGAGGGAACGGGGTACAATGAGCAGTTCTTC	CASSVEGTGYNEQFF
-	many	TRBJ2-3	TRBV20-1	TGCAGTGCCCTGGGGCGACGCGGGGTGGATACGCAGTATTTT	CSALGRRGVDTQYF
-	once	TRBJ1-1	TRBV6-1	TGTGCCAGCAGTTTAAGAGGCAGGGGCCTTGAAGCTTTCTTT	CASSLRGRGLEAFF
TRBD1	once	TRBJ2-7	TRBV10-3	TGTGCCCCACAACCGGGACAGGGACCTTACGAGCAGTACTTC	CAPQPGQGPYEQYF
TRBD2	few	TRBJ2-1	TRBV3-1	TGTGCCAGCAGCAAAGGTCCCAGCGGGGGGGCTAGGGAGCAGTTCTTC	CASSKGPSGGAREQFF
TRBD1	many	TRBJ1-5	TRBV20-1	TGCAGTGCTAGAGATCAGGGGGAGGGCAATCAGCCCCAGCATTTT	CSARDQGEGNQPQHF
TRBD2	-	TRBJ2-1	TRBV20-1	TGCAGTGCTAGAGTCGAGCGGGGGCCCCCCCGTGAGCAGTTCTTC	CSARVERGPPREQFF
-	-	TRBJ1-1	TRBV11-3	TGTGCCAGCAGCCTAGGACAGTACACTGAAGCTTTCTTT	CASSLGQYTEAFF
-	-	TRBJ2-5	TRBV4-1	TGCGCCAGCAGCCCTCATGAGGACAGTGATGGGGAGACCCAGTACTTC	CASSPHEDSDGETQYF
-	many	TRBJ1-4	TRBV7-8	TGTGCCAGCAGCTCCGGGGACGGGAACGCGAATGAAAAACTGTTTTTT	CASSSGDGNANEKLFF
-	-	TRBJ2-5	TRBV5-6	TGTGCCAGCAGCCCGAGCCACGGAGAGACCCAGTACTTC	CASSPSHGETQYF
-	-	TRBJ2-2	TRBV9	TGTGCCAGCAGCGCTCCAATAGCGGGACAGGGTGTTTTTGGGGAGCTGTTTTTT	CASSAPIAGQGVFGELFF
-	few	TRBJ1-5	TRBV28	TGTGCCAGCAGTTCCAGCGGGGGCAATCAGCCCCAGCATTTT	CASSSSGGNQPQHF
-	many	TRBJ1-4	TRBV5-1	TGCGCCAGCAGCTTGGCGGGGACTAATGAAAAACTGTTTTTT	CASSLAGTNEKLFF
-	-	TRBJ1-1	TRBV25-1	TGTGCCAGCAGTGGTGGCGAAGTCTTCATGAACACTGAAGCTTTCTTT	CASSGGEVFMNTEAFF
-	-	TRBJ2-3	TRBV20-1	TGCAGTGCCGCCTCCACAGGGGAGGGATTCACAGATACGCAGTATTTT	CSAASTGEGFTDTQYF
-	-	TRBJ1-5	TRBV7-3	TGTGCCAGCAGCACAGGGAGCCAGCCCCAGCATTTT	CASSTGSQPQHF
-	-	TRBJ1-6	TRBV20-1	-	CSAPGLADLYEQYFGPGGNSPLHF
-	many	TRBJ2-1	TRBV25-1	TGTGCCAGCAGTCCAACTCTGGGGGGTAATGAGCAGTTCTTC	CASSPTLGGNEQFF
TRBD1	-	TRBJ1-4	TRBV3-1	TGCGCCAGCCGCCCCGGACAGGGCAAGCGGGAAAAACTGTTTTTT	CASRPGQGKREKLFF
-	-	TRBJ1-6	TRBV20-1	TGCAGTGCTACGGCAGGACACCGCGATTCACCCCTCCACTTT	CSATAGHRDSPLHF